These 16 T cell receptor beta chains came from one sample sequenced in a study of OX40 agonist ivuxolimab in advanced cancers. Libraries came from the immunoSEQ multiplex PCR assay. TCRdb obtained this table from immuneACCESS and retained in-frame rearrangements with V and J assigned. These tables miss some clones; where compared with another copy, unresolved V genes account for less than half of the shortfall, and the remainder is unexplained. This sample is represented by 90,000 to 100,000 clones; over 75% of them were singletons. 2% to 3% of the sample belongs to the ten largest clones. The specimen was CD4+ or CD8+ T cells sorted from blood, collected in a trial of the OX40 agonist ivuxolimab. All receptors derive from an adult with an advanced solid tumor such as melanoma, head and neck, liver or kidney cancer.

The V gene is TRBV14, the J gene TRBJ2-5, with D perhaps given as TRBD1 or TRBD2 (6 bases each). The CDR3 consists of 13 residues. Germline V gene sequence: CDR1 SGHDN, CDR2 FVKESK. Trimming stripped 8 bases from V and 1 base from J, with 11 bases between. The CDR3 DNA reads as TGTGCCAGCGGAGGGGGGTCCCAAGAGACCCAGTACTTC. Its translation is CASGGGSQETQYF.

The chain joins TRBV5-1 to TRBJ2-2; TRBD2 agrees at 9 bases. CDR1 is SGHRS, CDR2 YFSETQ, per germline. CDR3 length: 16 amino acids. The V and J ends lost 2 bases and 5 bases, in that order; junction bases with no gene match: 7. CDR3 sequence (DNA): TGCGCCAGCAGCTTAGTAGCGGGAGAGGGAACCGGGGAGCTGTTTTTT. Protein sequence: CASSLVAGEGTGELFF.

V usage is TRBV19 and J usage is TRBJ1-4; the D is unclear. CDR3 size: 12 residues. V gave up 5 bases and J gave up 8 bases, with 9 bases separating them. Germline CDR1 reads LNHDA; CDR2 reads SQIVND (reference sequence). The CDR3 protein is CASSPYQEKLFF. The CDR3 coding sequence is TGTGCCAGTAGTCCTTACCAGGAAAAACTGTTTTTT.

V gene TRBV2 combines with J gene TRBJ1-3; D gene ambiguous. V lost 0 bases and J lost 0, with 6 bases in between. The germline CDR1 and CDR2 sequences are SNHLY and FYNNEI. CDR3 length: 15 residues. In DNA, the CDR3 is TGTGCCAGCAGTGAAGCTCACTTCTCTGGAAACACCATATATTTT. It yields the protein CASSEAHFSGNTIYF.

This clone was detected only once. This rearrangement joins TRBV2 to TRBJ2-3; D remains unclear. V was pared by 2 bases and J by 2 bases, with 8 bases between. The CDR3 spans 14 residues. CDR1 SNHLY and CDR2 FYNNEI come from the germline V gene. The CDR3 spells CASSELTSTDTQYF. In nucleotides, the CDR3 is TGTGCCAGCAGTGAACTGACATCCACAGATACGCAGTATTTT.

The V call is TRBV6-1, the J call TRBJ1-4; the match to TRBD1 covers 8 bases. The CDR3 contains 15 residues. V was pared by 6 bases and J by 4 bases, with 7 bases of the junction left unmatched. Germline V CDR1 and CDR2: MNHNS, SASEGT. CDR3 in DNA: TGTGCCAGCAGACCTCAGGGGGCAGGTAATGAAAAACTGTTTTTT. Residues: CASRPQGAGNEKLFF.

V gene TRBV7-2 combines with J gene TRBJ1-2; possibly TRBD1 for D (5 bases). The germline V gene encodes CDR1 SGHTA and CDR2 FQGNSA. V was cut by 4 bases and J by 3 bases, with 18 bases left in between. This CDR3 has 16 residues. CDR3 DNA: TGTGCCAGCAGCTCCGGGGGGTCCTGGGGTGACTATGGCTACACCTTC. Translating gives CASSSGGSWGDYGYTF.

V gene TRBV7-2 combines with J gene TRBJ1-5, with D maybe TRBD1 (5 bases). Germline V gene sequence: CDR1 SGHTA, CDR2 FQGNSA. Trimming stripped 1 base from V and 7 bases from J, with 11 bases between. This CDR3 has 14 amino acids. As DNA, the CDR3 is TGTGCCAGCAGCTTAGTGGGGGGAACGCAGCCCCAGCATTTT. As protein: CASSLVGGTQPQHF.

This clone came up once. The genes are TRBV5-1 and TRBJ1-2; the D is unclear. The CDR3 is made up of 15 amino acids. V lost 0 bases and J lost 4, with 13 bases in between. Germline values: CDR1 SGHRS, CDR2 YFSETQ. CDR3 sequence (DNA): TGCGCCAGCAGCTTGGATGTGGGCATTAGCTATGGCTACACCTTC. Amino acid sequence: CASSLDVGISYGYTF. The full variable domain, with the rest looked up from reference TRBV5-1 and TRBJ1-2, is KAGVTQTPRYLIKTRGQQVTLSCSPISGHRSVSWYQQTPGQGLQFLFEYFSETQRNKGNFPGRFSGRQFSNSRSEMNVSTLELGDSALYLCASSLDVGISYGYTFGSGTRLTVV.

The rearrangement uses TRBV5-1 and TRBJ1-4, with D possibly TRBD1 on 5 matching bases. The V gene's germline CDR1 is SGHRS and CDR2 YFSETQ. This CDR3 has 15 residues. V lost 3 bases and J lost 5, with 14 bases in between. The CDR3 loop is CASSSQGALNEKLFF. The CDR3 nucleotides read TGCGCCAGCAGCTCCCAAGGGGCCTTGAATGAAAAACTGTTTTTT.

The chain couples TRBV28 to TRBJ1-3, with D hard to call. The CDR3 contains 14 residues. Germline V CDR1 and CDR2: MDHEN, SYDVKM. Trimming removed 6 bases from V and 4 bases from J, with 13 bases in between. The CDR3 bases are TGTGCCAGCAGCCGCCCCGCAGCGGGAAACACCATATATTTT. Its translation: CASSRPAAGNTIYF.

This chain links TRBV4-2 with TRBJ2-1; the D gene is possibly TRBD2 (5 bases). Germline CDR1 LGHNA, CDR2 YNFKEQ. This CDR3 is built from 17 residues. V dropped 4 bases and J dropped 0 bases, with 16 bases sitting between them. The CDR3 loop is CASSPSLTSSSYNEQFF. CDR3 in DNA: TGTGCCAGCAGCCCTAGCCTGACTTCTAGCTCCTACAATGAGCAGTTCTTC.

This rearrangement joins TRBV28 to TRBJ2-7; 13 bases align to TRBD2. The CDR3 consists of 13 residues. Unmatched junction bases numbered 7, after V lost 11 bases and J lost 6 bases. Germline values: CDR1 MDHEN, CDR2 SYDVKM. The CDR3 bases are TGTGCCGGAAGGACTAGCGGGAGTACCGAGCAGTACTTC. It encodes CAGRTSGSTEQYF.

This sequence joins TRBV10-3 and TRBJ2-7, with D uncertain. The CDR3 sequence is 12 residues long. Deletions cut 7 bases from V and 1 base from J, with 8 bases between. The germline gives CDR1 ENHRY, CDR2 SYGVKD. CDR3 protein: CAIKDGSYEQYF. CDR3 bases: TGTGCCATCAAGGACGGGTCCTACGAGCAGTACTTC.

The chain employs TRBV29-1 and TRBJ2-6; 7 bases map to TRBD1. With V trimmed by 6 bases and J by 1 base, 12 bases remained unmatched. The CDR3 spans 17 residues. Looked up from germline, CDR1 is SQVTM and CDR2 is ANQGSEA. CDR3 protein: CSVIGGAQKSGANVLTF. For the CDR3, the DNA is TGCAGCGTCATAGGGGGCGCTCAGAAATCTGGGGCCAACGTCCTGACTTTC.

CDR3 bases: TGTGCCACCAGCAGAGCGATACTAGCTGTCGAGACAGATACGCAGTATTTT. Its protein is CATSRAILAVETDTQYF. The chain couples TRBV15 to TRBJ2-3, with D possibly matching TRBD2 (6 bases). V lost 1 base, J lost 3 bases, and 17 bases lay in between. CDR3 size: 17 residues. CDR1 is LNHNV and CDR2 is YYDKDF in the germline V gene (reference sequence).